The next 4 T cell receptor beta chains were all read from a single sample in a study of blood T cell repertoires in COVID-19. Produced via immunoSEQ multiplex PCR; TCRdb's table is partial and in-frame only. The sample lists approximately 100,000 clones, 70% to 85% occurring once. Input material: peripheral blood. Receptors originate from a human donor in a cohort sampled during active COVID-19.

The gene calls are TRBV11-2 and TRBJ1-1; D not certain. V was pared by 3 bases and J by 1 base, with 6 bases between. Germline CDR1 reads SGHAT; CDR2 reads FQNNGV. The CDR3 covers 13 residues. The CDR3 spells CASSFHGNTEAFF. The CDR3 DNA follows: TGTGCCAGCAGCTTTCACGGGAACACTGAAGCTTTCTTT.

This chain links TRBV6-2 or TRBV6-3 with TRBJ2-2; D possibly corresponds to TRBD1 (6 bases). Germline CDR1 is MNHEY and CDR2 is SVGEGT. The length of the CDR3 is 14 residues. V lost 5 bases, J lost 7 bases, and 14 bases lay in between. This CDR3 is CASSPSGAGGELFF. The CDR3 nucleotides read TGTGCCAGCAGTCCCTCAGGGGCAGGCGGGGAGCTGTTTTTT.

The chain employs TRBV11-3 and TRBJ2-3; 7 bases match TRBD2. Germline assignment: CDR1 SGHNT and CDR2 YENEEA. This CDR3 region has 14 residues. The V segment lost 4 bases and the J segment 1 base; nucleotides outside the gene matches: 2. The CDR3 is CASSSTSGTDTQYF. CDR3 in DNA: TGTGCCAGCAGCTCCACTAGCGGCACAGATACGCAGTATTTT.

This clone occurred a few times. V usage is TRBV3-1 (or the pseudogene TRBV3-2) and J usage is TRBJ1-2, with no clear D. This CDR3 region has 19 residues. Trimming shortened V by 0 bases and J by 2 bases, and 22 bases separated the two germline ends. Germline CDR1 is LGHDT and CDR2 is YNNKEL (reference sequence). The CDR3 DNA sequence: TGTGCCAGCAGCCAAGACCCTCTTCACGCCGGGTTTACCAACTATGGCTACACCTTC. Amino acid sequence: CASSQDPLHAGFTNYGYTF.